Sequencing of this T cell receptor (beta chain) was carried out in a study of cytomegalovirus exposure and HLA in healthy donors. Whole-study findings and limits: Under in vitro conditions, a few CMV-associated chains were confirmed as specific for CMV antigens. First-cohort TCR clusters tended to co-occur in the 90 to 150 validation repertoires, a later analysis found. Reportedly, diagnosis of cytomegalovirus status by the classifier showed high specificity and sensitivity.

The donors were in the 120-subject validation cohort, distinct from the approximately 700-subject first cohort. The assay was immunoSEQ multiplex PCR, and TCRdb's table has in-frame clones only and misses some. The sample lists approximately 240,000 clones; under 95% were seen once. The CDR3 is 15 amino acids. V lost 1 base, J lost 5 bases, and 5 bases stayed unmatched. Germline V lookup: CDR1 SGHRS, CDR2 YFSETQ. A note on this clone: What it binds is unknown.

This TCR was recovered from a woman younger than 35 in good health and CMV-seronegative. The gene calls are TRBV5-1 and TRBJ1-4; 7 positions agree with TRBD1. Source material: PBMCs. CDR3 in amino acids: CASSLRGTENEKLFF. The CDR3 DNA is TGCGCCAGCAGCTTGAGGGGGACAGAGAATGAAAAACTGTTTTTT.